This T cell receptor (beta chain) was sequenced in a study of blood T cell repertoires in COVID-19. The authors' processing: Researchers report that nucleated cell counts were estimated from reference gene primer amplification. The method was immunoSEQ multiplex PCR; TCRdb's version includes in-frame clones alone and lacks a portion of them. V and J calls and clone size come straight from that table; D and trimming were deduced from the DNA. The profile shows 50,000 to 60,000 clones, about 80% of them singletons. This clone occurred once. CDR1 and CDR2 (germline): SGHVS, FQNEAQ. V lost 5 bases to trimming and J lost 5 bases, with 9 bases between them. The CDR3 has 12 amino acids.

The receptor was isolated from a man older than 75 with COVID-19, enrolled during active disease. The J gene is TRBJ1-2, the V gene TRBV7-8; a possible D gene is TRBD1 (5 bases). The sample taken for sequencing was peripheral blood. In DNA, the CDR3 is TGTGCCAGCAGCCCCGACAGATATGGCTACACCTTC. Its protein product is CASSPDRYGYTF.